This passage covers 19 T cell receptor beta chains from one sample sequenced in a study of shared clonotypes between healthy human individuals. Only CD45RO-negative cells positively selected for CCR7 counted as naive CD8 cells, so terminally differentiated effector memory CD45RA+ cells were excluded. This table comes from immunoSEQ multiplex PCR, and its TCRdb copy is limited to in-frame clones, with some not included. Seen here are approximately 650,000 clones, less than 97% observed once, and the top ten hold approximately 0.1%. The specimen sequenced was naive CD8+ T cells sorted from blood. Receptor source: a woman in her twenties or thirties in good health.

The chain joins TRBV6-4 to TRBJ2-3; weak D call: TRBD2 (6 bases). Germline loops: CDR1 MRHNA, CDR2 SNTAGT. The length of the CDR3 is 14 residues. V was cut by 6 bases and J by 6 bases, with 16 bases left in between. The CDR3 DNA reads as TGTGCCAGCAGAGGGGACTCCCCAGGTGATACGCAGTATTTT. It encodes CASRGDSPGDTQYF.

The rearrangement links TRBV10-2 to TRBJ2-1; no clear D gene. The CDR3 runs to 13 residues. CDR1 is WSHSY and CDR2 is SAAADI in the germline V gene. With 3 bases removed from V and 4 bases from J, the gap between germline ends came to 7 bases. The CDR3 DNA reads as TGCGCCAGCAGTGAACTACAATACAATGAGCAGTTCTTC. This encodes CASSELQYNEQFF.

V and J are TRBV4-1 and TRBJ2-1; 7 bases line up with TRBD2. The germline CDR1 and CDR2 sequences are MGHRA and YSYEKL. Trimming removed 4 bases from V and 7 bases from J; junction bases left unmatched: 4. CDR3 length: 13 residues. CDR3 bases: TGCGCCAGCAGCCCGGGGACTATGAATGAGCAGTTCTTC. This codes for CASSPGTMNEQFF.

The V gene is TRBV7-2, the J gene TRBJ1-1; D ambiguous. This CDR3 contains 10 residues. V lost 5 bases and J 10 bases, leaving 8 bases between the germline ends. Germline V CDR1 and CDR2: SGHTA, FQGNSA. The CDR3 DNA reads TGTGCCAGCAGCGCGAATTTAGCTTTCTTT. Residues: CASSANLAFF.

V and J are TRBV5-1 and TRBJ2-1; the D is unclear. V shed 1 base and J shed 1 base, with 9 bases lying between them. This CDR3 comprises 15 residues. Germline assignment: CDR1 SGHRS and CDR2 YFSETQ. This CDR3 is CASSLKGLSYNEQFF. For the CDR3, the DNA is TGCGCCAGCAGCTTGAAAGGTTTGTCCTACAATGAGCAGTTCTTC.

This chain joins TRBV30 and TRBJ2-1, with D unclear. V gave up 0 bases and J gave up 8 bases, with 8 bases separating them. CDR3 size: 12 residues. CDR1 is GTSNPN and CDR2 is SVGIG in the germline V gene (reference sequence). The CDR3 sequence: CAWSVLSDEQFF. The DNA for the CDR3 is TGTGCCTGGAGTGTACTTTCGGATGAGCAGTTCTTC.

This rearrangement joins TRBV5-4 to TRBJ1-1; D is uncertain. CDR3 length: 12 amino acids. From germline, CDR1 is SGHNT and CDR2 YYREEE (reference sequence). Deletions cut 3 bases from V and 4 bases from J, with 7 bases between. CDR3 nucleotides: TGTGCCAGCAGCTCGTGGGGCACTGAAGCTTTCTTT. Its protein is CASSSWGTEAFF.

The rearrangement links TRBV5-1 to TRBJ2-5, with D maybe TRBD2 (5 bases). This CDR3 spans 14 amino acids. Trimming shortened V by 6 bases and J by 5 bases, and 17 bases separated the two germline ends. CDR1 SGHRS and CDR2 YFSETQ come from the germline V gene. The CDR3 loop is CASTSPRRGETQYF. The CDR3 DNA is TGCGCCAGCACCAGTCCTAGAAGAGGGGAGACCCAGTACTTC. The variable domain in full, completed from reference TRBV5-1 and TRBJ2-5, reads KAGVTQTPRYLIKTRGQQVTLSCSPISGHRSVSWYQQTPGQGLQFLFEYFSETQRNKGNFPGRFSGRQFSNSRSEMNVSTLELGDSALYLCASTSPRRGETQYFGPGTRLLVL.

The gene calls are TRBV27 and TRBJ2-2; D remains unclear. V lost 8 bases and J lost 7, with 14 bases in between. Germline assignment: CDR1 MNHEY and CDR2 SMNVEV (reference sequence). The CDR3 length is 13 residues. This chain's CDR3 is CASSGLGDGELFF. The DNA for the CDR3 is TGTGCCAGCTCGGGCCTTGGGGACGGGGAGCTGTTTTTT.

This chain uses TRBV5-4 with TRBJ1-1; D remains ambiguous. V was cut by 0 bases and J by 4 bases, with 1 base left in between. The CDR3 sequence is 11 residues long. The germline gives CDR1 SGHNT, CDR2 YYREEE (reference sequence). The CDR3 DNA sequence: TGTGCCAGCAGCTTGGCCACTGAAGCTTTCTTT. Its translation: CASSLATEAFF. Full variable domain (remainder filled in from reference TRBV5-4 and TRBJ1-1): ETGVTQSPTHLIKTRGQQVTLRCSSQSGHNTVSWYQQALGQGPQFIFQYYREEENGRGNFPPRFSGLQFPNYSSELNVNALELDDSALYLCASSLATEAFFGQGTRLTVV.

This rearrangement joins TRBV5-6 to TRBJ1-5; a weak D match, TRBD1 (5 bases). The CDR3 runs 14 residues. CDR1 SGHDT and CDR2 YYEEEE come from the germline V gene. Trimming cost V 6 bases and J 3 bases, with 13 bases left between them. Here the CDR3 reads CASTAWGDNQPQHF. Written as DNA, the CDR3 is TGTGCCAGCACCGCGTGGGGGGACAATCAGCCCCAGCATTTT.

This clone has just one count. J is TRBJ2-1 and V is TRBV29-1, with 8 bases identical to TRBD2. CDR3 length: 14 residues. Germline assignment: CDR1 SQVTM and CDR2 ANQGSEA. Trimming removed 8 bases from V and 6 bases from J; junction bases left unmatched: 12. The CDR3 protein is CSTVERERGNEQFF. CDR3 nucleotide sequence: TGCAGCACAGTGGAGCGGGAGCGGGGCAATGAGCAGTTCTTC.

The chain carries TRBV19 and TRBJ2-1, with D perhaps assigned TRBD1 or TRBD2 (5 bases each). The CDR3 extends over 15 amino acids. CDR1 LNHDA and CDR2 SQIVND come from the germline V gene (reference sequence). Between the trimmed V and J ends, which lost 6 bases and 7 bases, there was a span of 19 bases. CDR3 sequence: CASSHSPGPRNEQFF. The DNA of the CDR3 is TGTGCCAGTAGCCATAGCCCGGGACCGAGGAATGAGCAGTTCTTC.

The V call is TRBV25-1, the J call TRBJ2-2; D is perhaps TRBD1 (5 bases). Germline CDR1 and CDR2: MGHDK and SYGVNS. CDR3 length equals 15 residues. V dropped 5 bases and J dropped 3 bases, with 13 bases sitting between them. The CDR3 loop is CASSKSDTYTGELFF. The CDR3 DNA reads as TGTGCCAGCAGTAAATCGGACACGTACACCGGGGAGCTGTTTTTT.

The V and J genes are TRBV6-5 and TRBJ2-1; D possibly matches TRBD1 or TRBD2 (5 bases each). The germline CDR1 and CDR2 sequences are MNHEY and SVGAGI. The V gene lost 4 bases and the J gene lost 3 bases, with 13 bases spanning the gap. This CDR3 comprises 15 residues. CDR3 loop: CASSWQGADYNEQFF. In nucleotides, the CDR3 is TGTGCCAGCAGTTGGCAGGGAGCGGACTACAATGAGCAGTTCTTC.

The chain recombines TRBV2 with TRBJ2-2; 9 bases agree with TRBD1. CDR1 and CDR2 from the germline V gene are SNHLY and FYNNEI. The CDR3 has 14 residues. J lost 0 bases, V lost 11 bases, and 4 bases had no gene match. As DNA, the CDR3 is TGTGCCGGATGGGACAGGGCGAACACCGGGGAGCTGTTTTTT. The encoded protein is CAGWDRANTGELFF.

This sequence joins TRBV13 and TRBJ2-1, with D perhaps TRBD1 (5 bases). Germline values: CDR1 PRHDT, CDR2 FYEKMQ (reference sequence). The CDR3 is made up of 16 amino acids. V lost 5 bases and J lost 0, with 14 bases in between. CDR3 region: CASSTQGLRSYNEQFF. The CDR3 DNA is TGTGCCAGCAGCACCCAGGGTCTTCGCTCCTACAATGAGCAGTTCTTC.

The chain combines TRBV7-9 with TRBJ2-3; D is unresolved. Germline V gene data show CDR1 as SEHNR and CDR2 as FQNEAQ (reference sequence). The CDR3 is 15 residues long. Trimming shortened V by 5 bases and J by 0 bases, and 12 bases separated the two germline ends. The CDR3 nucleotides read TGTGCCAGCAGCCGATTGTGGGATAGCACAGATACGCAGTATTTT. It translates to CASSRLWDSTDTQYF.

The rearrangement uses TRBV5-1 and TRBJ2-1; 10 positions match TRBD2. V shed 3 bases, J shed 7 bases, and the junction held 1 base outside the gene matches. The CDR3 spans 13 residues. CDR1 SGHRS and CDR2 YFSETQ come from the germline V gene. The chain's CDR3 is CASSWTSGNEQFF. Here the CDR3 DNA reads TGCGCCAGCAGCTGGACTAGCGGTAATGAGCAGTTCTTC.